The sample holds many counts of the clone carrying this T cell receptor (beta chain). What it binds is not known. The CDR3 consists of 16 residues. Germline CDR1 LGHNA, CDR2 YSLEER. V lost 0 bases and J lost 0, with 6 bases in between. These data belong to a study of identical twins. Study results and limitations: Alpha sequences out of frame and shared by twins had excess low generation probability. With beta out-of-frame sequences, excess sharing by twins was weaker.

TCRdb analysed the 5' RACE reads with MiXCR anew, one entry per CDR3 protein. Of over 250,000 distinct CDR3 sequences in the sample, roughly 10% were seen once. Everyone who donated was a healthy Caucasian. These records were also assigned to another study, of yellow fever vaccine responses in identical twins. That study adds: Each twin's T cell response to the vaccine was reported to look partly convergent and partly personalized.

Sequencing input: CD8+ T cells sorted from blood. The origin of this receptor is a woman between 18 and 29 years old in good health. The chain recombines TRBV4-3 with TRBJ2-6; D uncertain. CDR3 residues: CASSQDLLSGANVLTF. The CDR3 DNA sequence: TGCGCCAGCAGCCAAGATTTGCTCTCTGGGGCCAACGTCCTGACTTTC.